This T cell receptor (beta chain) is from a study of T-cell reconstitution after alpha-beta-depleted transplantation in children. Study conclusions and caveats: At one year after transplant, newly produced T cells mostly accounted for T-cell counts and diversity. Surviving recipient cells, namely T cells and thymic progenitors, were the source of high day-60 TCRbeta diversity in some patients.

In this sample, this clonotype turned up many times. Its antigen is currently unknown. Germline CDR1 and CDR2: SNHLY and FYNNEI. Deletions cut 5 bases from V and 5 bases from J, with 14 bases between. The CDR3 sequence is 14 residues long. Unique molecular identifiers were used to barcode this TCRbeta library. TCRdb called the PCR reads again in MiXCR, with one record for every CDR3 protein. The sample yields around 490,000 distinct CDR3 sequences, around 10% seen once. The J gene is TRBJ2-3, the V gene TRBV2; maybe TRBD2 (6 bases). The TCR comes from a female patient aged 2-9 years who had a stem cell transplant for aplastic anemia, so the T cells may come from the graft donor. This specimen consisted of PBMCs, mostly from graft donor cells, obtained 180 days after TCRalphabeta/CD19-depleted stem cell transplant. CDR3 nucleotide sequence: TGTGCCAGCAGTCTCCGGGGAGCGGGAGATACGCAGTATTTT. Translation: CASSLRGAGDTQYF.